Each of the 24 T cell receptor beta chains below was sequenced from the same sample in a study of blood T cell repertoires in COVID-19. Some clones are missing from TCRdb's copy, which holds only in-frame ones; the method was immunoSEQ multiplex PCR. The sample yields under 350,000 clones, about 88% seen once. Input material: peripheral blood. The receptors were sampled from a man between 65 and 85 years old with acute or convalescent COVID-19.

J is TRBJ1-1 and V is TRBV7-2, with TRBD1 identical over 11 bases. The V gene's germline CDR1 is SGHTA and CDR2 FQGNSA. This CDR3 region has 14 residues. The trim removed 5 bases at V and 8 bases at J, leaving 7 bases unmatched. This CDR3 is CASSAQGQGEEAFF. The CDR3 DNA reads as TGTGCCAGCAGCGCACAGGGACAGGGGGAAGAAGCTTTCTTT. Full variable domain (missing parts from reference TRBV7-2 and TRBJ1-1): GAGVSQSPSNKVTEKGKDVELRCDPISGHTALYWYRQSLGQGLEFLIYFQGNSAPDKSGLPSDRFSAERTGGSVSTLTIQRTQQEDSAVYLCASSAQGQGEEAFFGQGTRLTVV.

The J gene is TRBJ2-5, the V gene TRBV5-1; a possible D gene is TRBD2 (5 bases). The CDR3 runs to 14 residues. Germline V gene data show CDR1 as SGHRS and CDR2 as YFSETQ. V dropped 2 bases and J dropped 4 bases, with 12 bases sitting between them. In DNA form, the CDR3 reads TGCGCCAGCAGCTTTCCTAGCTTAGGAGAGACCCAGTACTTC. Protein product: CASSFPSLGETQYF.

CDR3 DNA: TGTGCCAGCAGCTTAACAGGGGTGTCTAATGAAAAACTGTTTTTT. The encoded protein is CASSLTGVSNEKLFF. The rearrangement links TRBV7-3 to TRBJ1-4; perhaps TRBD1 as D (5 bases). The germline V gene has CDR1 SGHTA and CDR2 FQGTGA. The CDR3 spans 15 residues. Trimming took off 0 bases at V and 3 bases at J, with 8 bases between the two ends.

The gene calls are TRBV2 and TRBJ2-5; 10 nucleotides line up with TRBD2. V lost 6 bases and J lost 5; bases outside the gene matches: 3. In germline, CDR1 is SNHLY, CDR2 FYNNEI. The CDR3 length is 13 residues. This CDR3 reads CASRELAGETQYF. In DNA, the CDR3 is TGTGCCAGCAGAGAACTAGCGGGGGAGACCCAGTACTTC.

The chain uses TRBV11-2 and TRBJ2-7, with 9 bases lining up with TRBD1. Germline V lookup: CDR1 SGHAT, CDR2 FQNNGV. V lost 5 bases and J lost 3; bases outside the gene matches: 11. The CDR3 contains 16 residues. Written as DNA, the CDR3 is TGTGCCAGCAGCCCATCCGGGACAGGGAGATACTACGAGCAGTACTTC. This gives the protein CASSPSGTGRYYEQYF.

The V gene is TRBV24-1, the J gene TRBJ2-5; TRBD1 matches at 9 bases. This CDR3 comprises 17 residues. The germline CDR1 and CDR2 sequences are KGHDR and SFDVKD. Trimming removed 2 bases from V and 5 bases from J; junction bases left unmatched: 11. CDR3 loop: CATSDSARTGERETQYF. CDR3 DNA sequence: TGTGCCACCAGTGATTCCGCGAGGACAGGGGAGCGTGAGACCCAGTACTTC.

The rearrangement links TRBV6-2 or TRBV6-3 to TRBJ1-6, with TRBD1 matching over 7 bases. V gave up 6 bases and J gave up 9 bases; unmatched junction bases: 20. Germline V gene lookup returns CDR1 MNHEY and CDR2 SVGEGT. The CDR3 length is 18 residues. The CDR3 region has the DNA TGTGCCAGCAGCAGAAGCTACCCGCCGGGACAGATCGTTTCACCCCTCCACTTT. Protein product: CASSRSYPPGQIVSPLHF.

This clone was picked up a small number of times. The V gene is TRBV19, the J gene TRBJ1-2; 9 bases fit TRBD1. V was pared by 3 bases and J by 4 bases, with 9 bases of the junction left unmatched. Germline V gene sequence: CDR1 LNHDA, CDR2 SQIVND (reference sequence). The CDR3 contains 16 residues. The CDR3 nucleotides are TGTGCCAGTAGTATCAGGACCGGGACAGGGCCCTATGGCTACACCTTC. Amino acid sequence: CASSIRTGTGPYGYTF.

The chain joins TRBV19 to TRBJ1-4; TRBD1 matches at 8 bases. V lost 4 bases and J lost 8; bases outside the gene matches: 3. The germline V gene has CDR1 LNHDA and CDR2 SQIVND (reference sequence). The CDR3 sequence is 13 residues long. In nucleotides, the CDR3 is TGTGCCAGTAGTAACAGGGGGAGGGAAAAACTGTTTTTT. This gives the protein CASSNRGREKLFF.

This chain connects TRBV27 to TRBJ1-5; a possible D gene is TRBD1 (5 bases). V was trimmed by 6 bases and J by 5 bases, leaving 11 bases between them. The CDR3 length is 13 residues. Germline CDR1 reads MNHEY; CDR2 reads SMNVEV (reference sequence). CDR3 nucleotides: TGTGCCAGCAGCCCGGACACCTATCAGCCCCAGCATTTT. This sequence encodes CASSPDTYQPQHF.

V is TRBV20-1 and J is TRBJ1-5, with 8 bases matching TRBD1. Trimming cost V 3 bases and J 1 base; bases outside gene matches: 2. Germline lookup yields CDR1 DFQATT and CDR2 SNEGSKA (reference sequence). CDR3 length: 14 amino acids. CDR3 nucleotide sequence: TGCAGTGCTAGTCAGGGGGCGAGCAATCAGCCCCAGCATTTT. This codes for CSASQGASNQPQHF.

The rearrangement links TRBV5-4 to TRBJ2-5; tentative D call: TRBD2 (7 bases). Germline V gene data show CDR1 as SGHNT and CDR2 as YYREEE (reference sequence). The CDR3 has 15 amino acids. Trimming took off 4 bases at V and 1 base at J, with 14 bases between the two ends. The CDR3 spells CASSRGGGIQETQYF. The CDR3 bases are TGTGCCAGCAGCCGAGGGGGGGGGATCCAAGAGACCCAGTACTTC. The full variable domain, its missing parts supplied by reference TRBV5-4 and TRBJ2-5, is ETGVTQSPTHLIKTRGQQVTLRCSSQSGHNTVSWYQQALGQGPQFIFQYYREEENGRGNFPPRFSGLQFPNYSSELNVNALELDDSALYLCASSRGGGIQETQYFGPGTRLLVL.

This chain connects TRBV19 to TRBJ2-3; 8 nucleotides agree with TRBD2. Trimming cost V 6 bases and J 1 base; bases outside gene matches: 3. This CDR3 contains 14 residues. Germline CDR1 reads LNHDA; CDR2 reads SQIVND (reference sequence). The CDR3 region is CASRPAGGTDTQYF. In nucleotides, the CDR3 is TGTGCCAGTAGGCCAGCGGGGGGCACAGATACGCAGTATTTT.

The rearrangement joins TRBV19 to TRBJ2-3; D gene uncertain. CDR3 length: 15 amino acids. With 3 bases removed from V and 4 bases from J, the gap between germline ends came to 14 bases. Germline lookup yields CDR1 LNHDA and CDR2 SQIVND (reference sequence). CDR3 coding DNA: TGTGCCAGTAGTATGAGGCCCATCAACCCAGATACGCAGTATTTT. This encodes CASSMRPINPDTQYF.

V is TRBV11-2 and J is TRBJ2-2; D call uncertain. This CDR3 is built from 17 residues. Germline CDR1 is SGHAT and CDR2 is FQNNGV. Trimming left V 2 bases short and J 5 bases short, with 18 bases between. The CDR3 protein is CASSLIGRRLVTGELFF. CDR3 DNA: TGTGCCAGCAGCTTAATAGGTCGGCGACTGGTAACCGGGGAGCTGTTTTTT.

The chain joins TRBV29-1 to TRBJ1-2; 8 bases map to TRBD1. CDR1 is SQVTM, CDR2 ANQGSEA, per germline. The V segment lost 0 bases and the J segment 2 bases; nucleotides outside the gene matches: 2. This CDR3 has 14 amino acids. The CDR3 here is CSVEDWTGNYGYTF. As DNA, the CDR3 is TGCAGCGTTGAAGATTGGACAGGGAACTATGGCTACACCTTC. Looking up the rest from reference TRBV29-1 and TRBJ1-2 gives the full variable domain: SAVISQKPSRDICQRGTSLTIQCQVDSQVTMMFWYRQQPGQSLTLIATANQGSEATYESGFVIDKFPISRPNLTFSTLTVSNMSPEDSSIYLCSVEDWTGNYGYTFGSGTRLTVV.

This chain links TRBV7-9 with TRBJ2-1; 14 bases are a match to TRBD2. With V trimmed by 4 bases and J by 1 base, 6 bases remained unmatched. This CDR3 is 18 amino acids long. Germline V gene lookup returns CDR1 SEHNR and CDR2 FQNEAQ (reference sequence). As DNA, the CDR3 is TGTGCCAGCAGCTCCCTGGGACTAGCGGGGGTATCCTACAATGAGCAGTTCTTC. It codes for CASSSLGLAGVSYNEQFF.

The chain carries TRBV18 and TRBJ2-3; unclear D gene. The CDR3 contains 14 residues. Germline lookup yields CDR1 KGHSH and CDR2 LQKENI. V lost 6 bases, J lost 0 bases, and 10 bases lay in between. CDR3 protein: CASSLTASTDTQYF. CDR3 sequence (DNA): TGTGCCAGCTCCCTCACAGCTAGCACAGATACGCAGTATTTT. The entire variable domain, with the rest obtained from reference TRBV18 and TRBJ2-3, is as follows: NAGVMQNPRHLVRRRGQEARLRCSPMKGHSHVYWYRQLPEEGLKFMVYLQKENIIDESGMPKERFSAEFPKEGPSILRIQQVVRGDSAAYFCASSLTASTDTQYFGPGTRLTVL.

The CDR3, as DNA: TGTGCCAGTAGCCCCCCAGGGAGGTCGGGTGGCTACACCTTC. Its protein is CASSPPGRSGGYTF. The rearrangement joins TRBV19 to TRBJ1-2; D perhaps matches TRBD1 (5 bases). V was cut by 6 bases and J by 7 bases, with 18 bases left in between. The CDR3 spans 14 residues. Germline lookup yields CDR1 LNHDA and CDR2 SQIVND (reference sequence).

This clone was detected only once. The CDR3 nucleotides are TGTGCCAGCAGTTACCTAAGACAGGGGAACACTGAAGCTTTCTTT. As protein: CASSYLRQGNTEAFF. The gene calls are TRBV6-5 and TRBJ1-1, with 7 bases that match TRBD1. The V segment lost 2 bases and the J segment 1 base; nucleotides outside the gene matches: 4. The germline V gene encodes CDR1 MNHEY and CDR2 SVGAGI. The CDR3 extends over 15 amino acids.

The genes are TRBV4-3 and TRBJ2-7, with D perhaps matching TRBD1 (6 bases). Trimming shortened V by 0 bases and J by 9 bases, and 12 bases separated the two germline ends. The CDR3 runs to 13 residues. Germline V gene lookup returns CDR1 LGHNA and CDR2 YSLEER. CDR3 sequence (DNA): TGCGCCAGCAGCCAAGATCAGGGGTTCTCGCAGTACTTC. Its protein product is CASSQDQGFSQYF.

The sample holds a few counts of this clone. CDR3 in DNA: TGCAGTGCTGGCGGGGTCTATGGCTACACCTTC. Its translation: CSAGGVYGYTF. The rearrangement joins TRBV20-1 to TRBJ1-2; D remains unclear. Germline assignment: CDR1 DFQATT and CDR2 SNEGSKA (reference sequence). This CDR3 contains 11 residues. V lost 5 bases and J 4 bases, leaving 8 bases between the germline ends.

This rearrangement joins TRBV29-1 to TRBJ2-5, with TRBD1 as a possible D gene (6 bases). Trimming left V 6 bases short and J 5 bases short, with 31 bases between. Per the germline V gene, CDR1 is SQVTM and CDR2 is ANQGSEA. CDR3 length: 18 residues. The CDR3 here is CSVSPPVEGHQYWETQYF. The CDR3 DNA is TGCAGCGTATCGCCCCCTGTAGAGGGACATCAATATTGGGAGACCCAGTACTTC.

The gene calls are TRBV18 and TRBJ1-4, with TRBD1 identical over 9 bases. The CDR3 loop spans 13 amino acids. Germline CDR1 is KGHSH and CDR2 is LQKENI. V shed 5 bases, J shed 6 bases, and the junction held 1 base outside the gene matches. This CDR3 is CASSRDRDEKLFF. As DNA, the CDR3 is TGTGCCAGCTCAAGGGACAGGGATGAAAAACTGTTTTTT.